This entry features one TCR beta chain sequence. Its antigen remains unidentified. This could be a read error, since a much larger clone is one nucleotide away. Ophthalmopathy patients showed a Clinical Activity Score of at least 3, NOSPECS grade of at least 4 and duration under 3 months. The data originate from a study of T cells in Graves' hyperthyroidism and ophthalmopathy. The investigators amplified TCR beta CDR3 regions from RNA transcripts. The HTBI set primed first-round TCR CDR3 RT-PCR. TCRdb processed the multiplex PCR reads anew with MiXCR; each CDR3 protein has one entry. The sample records around 690,000 distinct CDR3 sequences, around 20% being singletons. The CDR3 covers 14 residues. Study observations and caveats: Median prediction lead before ophthalmopathy onset was 5.5 to 7 months with the model. Ophthalmopathy and stable hyperthyroidism were told apart by a 13 V-J model.

Material for sequencing was blood. The chain employs TRBV12-3 or TRBV12-4 and TRBJ1-5; 9 bases line up with TRBD1. This TCR was recovered from a man aged 30 to 39 with Graves' ophthalmopathy. The CDR3 bases are TGTGCCGGCAGTTCCGGACAGGGGAGGCAGCCCCAGCATTTT. Translated, it gives CAGSSGQGRQPQHF.